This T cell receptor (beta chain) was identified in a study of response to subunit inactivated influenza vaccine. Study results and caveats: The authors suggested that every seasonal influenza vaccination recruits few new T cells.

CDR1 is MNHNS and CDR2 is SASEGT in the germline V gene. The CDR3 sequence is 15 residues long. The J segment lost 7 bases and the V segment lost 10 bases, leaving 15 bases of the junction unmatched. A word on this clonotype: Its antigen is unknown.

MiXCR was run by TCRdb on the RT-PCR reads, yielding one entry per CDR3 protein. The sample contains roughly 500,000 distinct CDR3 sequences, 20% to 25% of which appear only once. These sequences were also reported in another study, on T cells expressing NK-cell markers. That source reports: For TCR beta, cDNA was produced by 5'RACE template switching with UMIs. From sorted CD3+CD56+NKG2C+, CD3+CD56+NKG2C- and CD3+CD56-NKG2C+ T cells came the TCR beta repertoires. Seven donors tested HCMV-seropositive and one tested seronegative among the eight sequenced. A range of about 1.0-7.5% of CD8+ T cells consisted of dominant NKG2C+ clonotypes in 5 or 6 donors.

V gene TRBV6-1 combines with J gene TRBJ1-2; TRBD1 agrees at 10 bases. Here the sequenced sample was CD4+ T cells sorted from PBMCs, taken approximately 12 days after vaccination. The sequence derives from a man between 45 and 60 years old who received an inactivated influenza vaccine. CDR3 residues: CATWDRGVRGVGYTF. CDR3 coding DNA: TGTGCCACCTGGGACAGGGGCGTTCGGGGTGTTGGCTACACCTTC.